These 2 T cell receptor beta chains were all obtained from the same sample, sequenced in a study of blood T cell repertoires in COVID-19. Generated by immunoSEQ multiplex PCR, the TCRdb table keeps only in-frame clones and is missing some. The data show about 170,000 clones, about 87% seen once. The sample taken for sequencing was peripheral blood. The receptor source for this set is a man aged 60 to 75 with acute or convalescent COVID-19.

The chain employs TRBV3-1 (or the pseudogene TRBV3-2) and TRBJ2-3; 12 nucleotides match TRBD2. The CDR3 loop spans 16 amino acids. Germline loops: CDR1 LGHDT, CDR2 YNNKEL (reference sequence). J was trimmed by 2 bases and V by 4 bases; bases with no gene match: 4. This chain's CDR3 is CASSLRLAGATDTQYF. CDR3 bases: TGTGCCAGCAGCCTTAGACTAGCGGGGGCCACAGATACGCAGTATTTT.

The chain links TRBV24-1 to TRBJ2-1; 13 bases map to TRBD2. There are 17 residues in the CDR3. V lost 6 bases and J lost 3; bases outside the gene matches: 7. From germline, CDR1 is KGHDR and CDR2 SFDVKD. CDR3 coding DNA: TGTGCCACCAGTCCCCTGGGACTAGCGGGGAACTACAATGAGCAGTTCTTC. Translation: CATSPLGLAGNYNEQFF.